This entry is about one T cell receptor (beta chain). This entry is derived from a study of blood T cell repertoires in COVID-19. Study in general: COVID-19 samples collected from the United States, Italy and Spain covered acute and convalescent phases.

The CDR3 runs 15 residues. The V segment lost 5 bases and the J segment 2 bases; nucleotides outside the gene matches: 2. Germline CDR1 LNHDA, CDR2 SQIVND (reference sequence). Profiled with immunoSEQ multiplex PCR; TCRdb holds only in-frame clones, not every one. In the table there are 40,000 to 60,000 clones, 86% of which are singletons. The rearrangement uses TRBV19 and TRBJ2-6; 8 bases fit TRBD1. Sequencing was performed on peripheral blood. The receptor comes from an elderly man with active COVID-19. The CDR3 protein is CASSVQGAGANVLTF. Here the CDR3 DNA reads TGTGCCAGTAGTGTACAGGGGGCTGGGGCCAACGTCCTGACTTTC.